The present entry profiles one TCR beta chain with its context. Germline CDR1 is SNHLY and CDR2 is FYNNEI. Trimming left V 6 bases short and J 0 bases short, with 16 bases between. The CDR3 consists of 16 residues. The data derive from a study of blood T cell repertoires in COVID-19. Study in general: There were acute and convalescent COVID-19 samples, and they came from the United States, Italy and Spain. From T cells, B-cell-depleted T cells, or PBMCs came the material, which was cDNA or gDNA.

Study processing details: Estimated nucleated cell counts came from reference gene primer amplification. The protocol was immunoSEQ multiplex PCR, while the TCRdb copy is restricted to in-frame clones and leaves out a portion. Clone size and V and J calls were adopted from that table, with D and trimming inferred from the DNA. The sample shows hundreds of thousands of clones, approximately 90% of them seen only once. The sample taken for sequencing was peripheral blood. The rearrangement uses TRBV2 and TRBJ2-3, with D perhaps TRBD1 (6 bases). The sequence came from a woman in her 30s with acute or convalescent COVID-19. As DNA, the CDR3 is TGTGCCAGCAGCCCAACGGACAGACCTAGCACAGATACGCAGTATTTT. It translates to CASSPTDRPSTDTQYF.